The rows below give T cell receptor beta chains drawn from one sample of a study of blood T cell repertoires in COVID-19. Sequencing was performed with immunoSEQ multiplex PCR; in TCRdb, only in-frame clones are kept and a portion is missing. The sample contains around 200,000 clones, around 80% of which appear only once. What was sequenced was peripheral blood. The receptors were sampled from a man aged 45 to 65 who had recovered from COVID-19. CDR3s include the opening cysteine and the closing phenylalanine or tryptophan. The order of the fields is J gene, V gene, CDR3 protein.

J gene: TRBJ1-1
V gene: TRBV5-6
CDR3 protein: CASSVGTTEAFF

J gene: TRBJ2-7
V gene: TRBV5-1
CDR3 protein: CASSPTTSYEQYF

J gene: TRBJ2-7
V gene: TRBV6-5
CDR3 protein: CASSYGTGNYEQYF

J gene: TRBJ1-5
V gene: TRBV5-1
CDR3 protein: CASSRSGNQPQHF

J gene: TRBJ1-1
V gene: TRBV10-3
CDR3 protein: CAITRGSNTEAFF

J gene: TRBJ2-3
V gene: TRBV30
CDR3 protein: CAWSVRDWYTDTQYF

J gene: TRBJ1-1
V gene: TRBV6-2/TRBV6-3
CDR3 protein: CASSHKGQGVTEAFF

J gene: TRBJ2-5
V gene: TRBV7-3
CDR3 protein: CASSSRPQGGQETQYF

J gene: TRBJ2-5
V gene: TRBV6-2/TRBV6-3
CDR3 protein: CASSYPGLAGGPLLETQYF

J gene: TRBJ1-2
V gene: TRBV28
CDR3 protein: CASSLQQGNYGYTF

J gene: TRBJ2-1
V gene: TRBV28
CDR3 protein: CASESGRGFNEQFF

J gene: TRBJ2-7
V gene: TRBV7-2
CDR3 protein: CASSPTRGGEQYF

J gene: TRBJ2-3
V gene: TRBV7-8
CDR3 protein: CASSPIPPGTDTQYF

J gene: TRBJ1-2
V gene: TRBV28
CDR3 protein: CASSLTDFYGYTF

J gene: TRBJ2-3
V gene: TRBV6-6
CDR3 protein: CATIIGTSIDTQYF

J gene: TRBJ1-5
V gene: TRBV10-3
CDR3 protein: CAISGQLVGNQPQHF

J gene: TRBJ1-1
V gene: TRBV6-2/TRBV6-3
CDR3 protein: CASSLMNTEAFF

J gene: TRBJ1-2
V gene: TRBV4-1
CDR3 protein: CVSSQLTGDYGYTF

J gene: TRBJ2-2
V gene: TRBV7-2
CDR3 protein: CASIAPGRRDTTGELFF

J gene: TRBJ2-5
V gene: TRBV5-8
CDR3 protein: CASSAGTGIDLETQYF

J gene: TRBJ2-7
V gene: TRBV18
CDR3 protein: CASSGDREVYEQYF

J gene: TRBJ1-1
V gene: TRBV6-2/TRBV6-3
CDR3 protein: CASSYLRINTEAFF

J gene: TRBJ2-1
V gene: TRBV7-8
CDR3 protein: CASSPNSNNEQFF

J gene: TRBJ1-6
V gene: TRBV2
CDR3 protein: CASTVLSVNSPLHF

J gene: TRBJ1-1
V gene: TRBV18
CDR3 protein: CASSPRPGTGGTEAFF

J gene: TRBJ1-2
V gene: TRBV12-3/TRBV12-4
CDR3 protein: CASRTGVYGYTF

J gene: TRBJ2-1
V gene: TRBV11-2
CDR3 protein: CASSLGGLAGYNEQFF

J gene: TRBJ1-5
V gene: TRBV5-1
CDR3 protein: CASSLGGPGGPQHF